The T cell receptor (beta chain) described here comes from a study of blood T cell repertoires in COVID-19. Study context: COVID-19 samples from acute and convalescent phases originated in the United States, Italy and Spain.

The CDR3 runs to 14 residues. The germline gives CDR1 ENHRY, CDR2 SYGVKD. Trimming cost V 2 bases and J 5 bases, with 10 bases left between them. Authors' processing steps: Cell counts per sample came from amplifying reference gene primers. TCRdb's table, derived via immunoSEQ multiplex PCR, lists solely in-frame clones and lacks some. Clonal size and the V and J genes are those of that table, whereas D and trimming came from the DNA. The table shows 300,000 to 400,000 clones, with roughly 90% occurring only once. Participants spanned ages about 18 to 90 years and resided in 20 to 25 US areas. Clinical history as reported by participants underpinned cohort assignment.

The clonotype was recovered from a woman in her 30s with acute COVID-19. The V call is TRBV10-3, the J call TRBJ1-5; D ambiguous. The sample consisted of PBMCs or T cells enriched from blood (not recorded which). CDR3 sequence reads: CAISEEGSYQPQHF. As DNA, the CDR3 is TGTGCCATCAGTGAGGAGGGTTCCTATCAGCCCCAGCATTTT.